These 13 T cell receptor beta chains came from one sample sequenced in a study of T cell changes during pregnancy in multiple sclerosis. Assay: immunoSEQ multiplex PCR; the TCRdb copy retains only in-frame clones and omits some. The data contain roughly 45,000 clones, around 93% of them seen just once; the ten biggest clones take up roughly 3.9%. Sequenced here: CD8+ T cells from peripheral blood mononuclear cells, sampled after pregnancy. All receptors derive from a female donor with multiple sclerosis, enrolled in a pregnancy study.

The chain is built from TRBV11-3 and TRBJ2-1; possibly TRBD2 for D (6 bases). The CDR3 contains 15 residues. CDR1 and CDR2 from the germline V gene are SGHNT and YENEEA. Trimming removed 5 bases at V and 4 bases at J, with 15 bases between. The CDR3 spells CASSPAGGGYNEQFF. The CDR3 coding sequence is TGTGCCAGCAGCCCTGCCGGGGGTGGGTACAATGAGCAGTTCTTC.

The chain uses TRBV4-1 and TRBJ1-2; TRBD1 is a possible D gene (6 bases). The CDR3 has 15 residues. Germline values: CDR1 MGHRA, CDR2 YSYEKL. V was cut by 3 bases and J by 3 bases, with 14 bases left in between. This CDR3 reads CASSHPADSDYGYTF. The CDR3 DNA sequence: TGCGCCAGCAGCCACCCAGCGGACAGCGACTATGGCTACACCTTC.

The chain uses TRBV6-1 and TRBJ2-7, with TRBD1 identical over 10 bases. The CDR3 runs 14 residues. After removal of 6 bases from V and 2 bases from J, the junction contained 4 bases not matched to a gene. Germline CDR1 MNHNS, CDR2 SASEGT. The CDR3 is CASRLGQGPYEQYF. The CDR3 DNA follows: TGTGCCAGCAGGTTGGGACAGGGGCCCTACGAGCAGTACTTC.

The J gene is TRBJ1-1, the V gene TRBV9; TRBD1 matches 7 bases. The junction had 1 base not matched to a gene; V was cut back by 1 base and J by 1 base. The CDR3 contains 14 residues. Germline values: CDR1 SGDLS, CDR2 YYNGEE. The CDR3 sequence: CASSVTGANTEAFF. The CDR3 DNA reads TGTGCCAGCAGCGTAACAGGGGCGAACACTGAAGCTTTCTTT. The full variable domain, its missing parts supplied by reference TRBV9 and TRBJ1-1, is DSGVTQTPKHLITATGQRVTLRCSPRSGDLSVYWYQQSLDQGLQFLIQYYNGEERAKGNILERFSAQQFPDLHSELNLSSLELGDSALYFCASSVTGANTEAFFGQGTRLTVV.

The rearrangement uses TRBV7-9 and TRBJ2-1; D may be TRBD2 (5 bases). Looked up from germline, CDR1 is SEHNR and CDR2 is FQNEAQ (reference sequence). The germline V and J ends were trimmed by 7 bases and 4 bases, with 17 bases remaining between them. The CDR3 has 15 residues. CDR3 region: CASNQMSGVYNEQFF. CDR3 coding DNA: TGTGCCAGCAATCAAATGAGCGGCGTTTACAATGAGCAGTTCTTC.

Written as DNA, the CDR3 is TGTGCCAGCAGCTTGAGCGGGGGGGCCTCAGATACGCAGTATTTT. Protein: CASSLSGGASDTQYF. The chain employs TRBV7-6 and TRBJ2-3, with 10 bases matching TRBD2. J was trimmed by 4 bases and V by 3 bases; bases with no gene match: 4. CDR3 length equals 15 residues. Germline lookup yields CDR1 SGHVS and CDR2 FNYEAQ.

This clone was seen a single time. The chain couples TRBV10-3 to TRBJ2-7; 7 bases are shared with TRBD1. The germline V gene has CDR1 ENHRY and CDR2 SYGVKD. After removal of 5 bases from V and 3 bases from J, the junction contained 16 bases not matched to a gene. The length of the CDR3 is 17 residues. The CDR3 DNA follows: TGTGCCATCAGTTACGCCCCTTCGACAGGGACCTTCTACGAGCAGTACTTC. Translated: CAISYAPSTGTFYEQYF.

The CDR3 bases are TGTGCCAGCAGCTTAGACAGGGGGCTTGAGACCCAGTACTTC. Residues: CASSLDRGLETQYF. The chain carries TRBV7-9 and TRBJ2-5; TRBD1 matches 9 bases. Germline V gene lookup returns CDR1 SEHNR and CDR2 FQNEAQ (reference sequence). This CDR3 contains 14 residues. Trimming took 1 base from V and 5 from J; bases not matched to a gene: 2.

The V gene is TRBV28, the J gene TRBJ1-5, with D possibly matching TRBD1 (6 bases). This CDR3 region has 14 residues. Trimming took off 5 bases at V and 5 bases at J, with 13 bases between the two ends. From germline, CDR1 is MDHEN and CDR2 SYDVKM. The CDR3 sequence: CASSPGASHQPQHF. The CDR3 DNA is TGTGCCAGCAGTCCAGGGGCTTCACATCAGCCCCAGCATTTT.

J is TRBJ1-1 and V is TRBV18, with D possibly being TRBD1 (6 bases). Germline loops: CDR1 KGHSH, CDR2 LQKENI. Trimming took off 0 bases at V and 7 bases at J, with 15 bases between the two ends. The CDR3 totals 15 residues. This CDR3 reads CASSPPAAPTGEAFF. The CDR3 bases are TGTGCCAGCTCACCACCAGCCGCCCCGACAGGTGAAGCTTTCTTT.

This clone occurred once. The chain carries TRBV2 and TRBJ1-5; no clear D. The CDR3 sequence is 14 residues long. V was pared by 6 bases and J by 3 bases, with 12 bases between. Germline CDR1 reads SNHLY; CDR2 reads FYNNEI. The CDR3 sequence: CASRRETFNQPQHF. CDR3 bases: TGTGCCAGCAGGAGGGAGACGTTCAATCAGCCCCAGCATTTT.

CDR3 bases: TGTGCCAGCAGCCCTAGTTCCGGGACAACGGACATTCAGTACTTC. Encoded protein: CASSPSSGTTDIQYF. The chain has TRBV7-3 and TRBJ2-4, with D perhaps matching TRBD1 (6 bases). Germline-derived CDR1 and CDR2 are SGHTA and FQGTGA. This CDR3 region has 15 residues. Trimming took 5 bases from V and 8 from J, leaving 19 bases between them.

J is TRBJ2-3 and V is TRBV9; 8 bases align to TRBD2. Trimming cost V 1 base and J 1 base; bases outside gene matches: 2. The CDR3 is 15 residues long. The germline V gene has CDR1 SGDLS and CDR2 YYNGEE. DNA for the CDR3: TGTGCCAGCAGCGTAAACGGGAGGGGCACAGATACGCAGTATTTT. Amino acids: CASSVNGRGTDTQYF.